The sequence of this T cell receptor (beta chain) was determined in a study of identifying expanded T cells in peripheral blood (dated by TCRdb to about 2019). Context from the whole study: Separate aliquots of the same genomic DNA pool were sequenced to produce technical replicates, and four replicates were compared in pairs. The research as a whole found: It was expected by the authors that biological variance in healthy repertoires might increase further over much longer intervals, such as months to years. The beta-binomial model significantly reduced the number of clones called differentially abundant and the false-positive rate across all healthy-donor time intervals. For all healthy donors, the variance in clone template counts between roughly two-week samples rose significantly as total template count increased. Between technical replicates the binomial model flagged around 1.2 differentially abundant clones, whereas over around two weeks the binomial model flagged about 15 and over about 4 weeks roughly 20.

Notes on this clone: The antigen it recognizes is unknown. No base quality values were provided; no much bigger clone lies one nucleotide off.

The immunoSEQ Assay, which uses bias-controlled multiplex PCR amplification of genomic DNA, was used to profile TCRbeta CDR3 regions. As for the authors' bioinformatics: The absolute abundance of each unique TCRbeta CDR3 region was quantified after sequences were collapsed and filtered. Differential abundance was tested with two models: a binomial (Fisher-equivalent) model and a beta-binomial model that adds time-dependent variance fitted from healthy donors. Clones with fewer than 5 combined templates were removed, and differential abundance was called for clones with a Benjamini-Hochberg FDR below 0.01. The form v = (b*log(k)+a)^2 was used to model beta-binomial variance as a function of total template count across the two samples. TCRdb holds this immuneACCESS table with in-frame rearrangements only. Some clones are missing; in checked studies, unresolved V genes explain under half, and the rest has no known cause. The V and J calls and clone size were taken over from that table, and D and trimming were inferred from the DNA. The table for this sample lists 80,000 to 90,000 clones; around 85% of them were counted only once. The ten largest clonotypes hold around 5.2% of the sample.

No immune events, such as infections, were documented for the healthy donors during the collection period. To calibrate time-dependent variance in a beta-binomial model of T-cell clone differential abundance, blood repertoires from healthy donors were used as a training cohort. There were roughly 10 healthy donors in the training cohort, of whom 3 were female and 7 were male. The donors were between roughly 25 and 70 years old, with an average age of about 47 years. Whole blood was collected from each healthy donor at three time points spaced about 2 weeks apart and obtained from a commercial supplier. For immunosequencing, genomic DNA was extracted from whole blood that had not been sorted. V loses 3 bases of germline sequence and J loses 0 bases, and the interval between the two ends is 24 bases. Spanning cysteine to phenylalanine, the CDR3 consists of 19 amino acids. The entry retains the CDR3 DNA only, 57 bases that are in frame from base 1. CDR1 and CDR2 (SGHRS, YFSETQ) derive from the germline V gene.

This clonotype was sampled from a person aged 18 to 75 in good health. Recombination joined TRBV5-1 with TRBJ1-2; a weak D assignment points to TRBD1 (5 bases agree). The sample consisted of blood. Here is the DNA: TGCGCCAGCAGCTCCCCGAACCAAAAACAGGACCCAGCTAACTATGGCTACACCTTC. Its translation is CASSSPNQKQDPANYGYTF.